The rows below give T cell receptor beta chains drawn from one sample of a study of Ad26.COV2.S vaccination and SARS-CoV-2 variants. Clones were sequenced by immunoSEQ multiplex PCR, and TCRdb holds only the in-frame ones, with some missing. The top ten clones hold under 6% of a sample with roughly 350,000 clones, around 89% of them seen once. The sequencing used peripheral blood, collected in a trial of Ad26.COV2.S vaccine versus placebo. The receptors derive from a person between 18 and 65 years old who received the Ad26.COV2.S COVID-19 vaccine or a placebo. Both conserved end residues are part of each CDR3. The D gene is left open where the match is weak. Rows give clone size only sometimes, using once, few, many, or a class for an expanded clone.

>.|TRBV6-5|TRBJ1-1|.
TGTGCCAGCAGGGCGACGGGGCCGAACACTGAAGCTTTCTTT
CASRATGPNTEAFF
>.|TRBV5-1|TRBJ1-5|TRBD1
TGCGCCAGCAGCTTGGAGGGCAGGGGGGATCAGCCCCAGCATTTT
CASSLEGRGDQPQHF
>.|TRBV6-5|TRBJ1-1|.
TGTGCCAGCAGGCGACAGATGAACACTGAAGCTTTCTTT
CASRRQMNTEAFF
>.|TRBV23-1|TRBJ1-4|.
TGCGCCAGCAGTCAGAATGAAAAACTGTTTTTT
CASSQNEKLFF
>.|TRBV28|TRBJ2-1|.
TGTGCCAGCAGTCCCCCCGGCGATAGCTCCTACAATGAGCAGTTCTTC
CASSPPGDSSYNEQFF
>.|TRBV6-5|TRBJ1-1|.
TGTGCCAGCAGTTACTCGCCGGGCAACACTGAAGCTTTCTTT
CASSYSPGNTEAFF
>.|TRBV7-9|TRBJ1-3|.
TGTGCCAGCAGCGGCGAGGGCTCTGGAAACACCATATATTTT
CASSGEGSGNTIYF
>.|TRBV11-2|TRBJ1-1|.
TGTGCCAGCAGCTTAGAGGCAGGGTTCACTGAAGCTTTCTTT
CASSLEAGFTEAFF
>once|TRBV28|TRBJ2-1|TRBD2
TGTGCCAGCAGCAGACTAGCGGAGCCCTCCTACAATGAGCAGTTCTTC
CASSRLAEPSYNEQFF
>few|TRBV5-1|TRBJ2-7|.
TGCGCCAGCAGCGCTGATAGGGTCCGCGAGCAGTACTTC
CASSADRVREQYF
>few|TRBV5-1|TRBJ1-4|.
TGCGCCAGCAGTACTTCCGGGGACCAAGATGATGAAAAACTGTTTTTT
CASSTSGDQDDEKLFF
>.|TRBV11-2|TRBJ2-3|TRBD1
TGTGCCAGCAGCTCGCTAGACAGGGAGACAGATACGCAGTATTTT
CASSSLDRETDTQYF
>.|TRBV18|TRBJ1-1|.
TGTGCCAGCTCACCACTGAAGGCAGGGGCCTCGAACACTGAAGCTTTCTTT
CASSPLKAGASNTEAFF
>.|TRBV6-2/TRBV6-3|TRBJ2-2|.
TGTGCCAGCAGTTACTCGATAGCAGGTTTGGTGGACACCGGGGAGCTGTTTTTT
CASSYSIAGLVDTGELFF
>.|TRBV5-5|TRBJ2-7|.
TGTGCCAGCAGCCGGACGGCCTCCTACGAGCAGTACTTC
CASSRTASYEQYF
>.|TRBV7-9|TRBJ2-7|.
TGTGCCAGCAGCTTAGGGGAGGCAGTCTACGAGCAGTACTTC
CASSLGEAVYEQYF
>.|TRBV5-6|TRBJ1-1|.
TGTGCCAGCCAGCCGGGGACCGCTGAAGCTTTCTTT
CASQPGTAEAFF
>.|TRBV5-1|TRBJ2-3|TRBD2
TGCGCCAGCAGCTTCCCGCCTAGCGGGAACACAGATACGCAGTATTTT
CASSFPPSGNTDTQYF
>.|TRBV6-1|TRBJ2-6|TRBD1
TGTGCCAGCAGTGAGTTCGGACAGGGACGTACTGGGGCCAACGTCCTGACTTTC
CASSEFGQGRTGANVLTF
>few|TRBV5-4|TRBJ2-7|.
TGTGCCAGCAGCTTGGACAGGGACGAGCAGTACTTC
CASSLDRDEQYF
>many|TRBV27|TRBJ1-3|.
TGTGCCAGCAGTTTAACCAGTTCTGGAAACACCATATATTTT
CASSLTSSGNTIYF
>.|TRBV4-1|TRBJ2-7|.
TGCGCCAGCAGCCAAGACATCGTGGGACCGAGCTCCTACGAGCAGTACTTC
CASSQDIVGPSSYEQYF
>.|TRBV13|TRBJ2-6|.
TGTGCCAGCAGCTTAGGCCTTTCCTCGGCAGGTTCGGGGGCCAACGTCCTGACTTTC
CASSLGLSSAGSGANVLTF
>.|TRBV9|TRBJ2-1|.
TGTGCCAGCAGCGTAGCAGCGATAGCCTACAATGAGCAGTTCTTC
CASSVAAIAYNEQFF
>.|TRBV3-1/TRBV3-2|TRBJ1-6|TRBD1
TGTGCCAGCAGCCAGGACAGGCTACATAATTCACCCCTCCACTTT
CASSQDRLHNSPLHF
>.|TRBV11-2|TRBJ2-7|.
TGTGCCAGCAGCTCGGACGGCTACGAGCAGTACTTC
CASSSDGYEQYF
>.|TRBV13|TRBJ2-7|TRBD2
TGTGCCAGCAGCCCAGGGACTAGCGGGAGCGCCTACGAGCAGTACTTC
CASSPGTSGSAYEQYF
>.|TRBV5-5|TRBJ2-1|TRBD2
TGTGCCAGCAGCTTGTATTTCGAGGGAGGGCCTTTTAATGAGCAGTTCTTC
CASSLYFEGGPFNEQFF
>.|TRBV28|TRBJ2-7|.
TGTGCCAGCAGTTTGAGGTCTCTCAGCGAGCAGTACTTC
CASSLRSLSEQYF
>.|TRBV6-5|TRBJ1-4|.
TGTGCCAGCAAGGGACAACCAACTAATGAAAAACTGTTTTTT
CASKGQPTNEKLFF
>.|TRBV6-6|TRBJ1-1|TRBD1
TGTGCCAGCAGCCGACAGGGGGCTTCTGAAGCTTTCTTT
CASSRQGASEAFF
>.|TRBV6-5|TRBJ2-7|TRBD2
TGTGCCAGCAGTTACGCTAGCGGGACTACCTACGAGCAGTACTTC
CASSYASGTTYEQYF
>.|TRBV11-2|TRBJ2-2|.
TGTGCCAGCAGCCCAGTGATCACCCCCAGGACTCCCGGGGAGCTGTTTTTT
CASSPVITPRTPGELFF
>.|TRBV9|TRBJ2-7|.
TGTGCCAGCAGCGTGGGGCACGGGGGTTACGAGCAGTACTTC
CASSVGHGGYEQYF
>many|TRBV28|TRBJ2-3|TRBD1
TGTGCGGCCGGACAGGGTCGGACTAGCACAGATACGCAGTATTTT
CAAGQGRTSTDTQYF
>few|TRBV4-1|TRBJ2-7|.
TGCGCCAGCAGCCAAGGGCGGGGACAGTCCTACGAGCAGTACTTC
CASSQGRGQSYEQYF
>.|TRBV7-8|TRBJ2-3|TRBD2
TGTGCCAGCACCGGGACTAGCGGCACAGATACGCAGTATTTT
CASTGTSGTDTQYF
>.|TRBV29-1|TRBJ2-1|.
TGCAGCGTTGATCCCAATCAGGGAGGCGGTGAGCAGTTCTTC
CSVDPNQGGGEQFF
>.|TRBV7-9|TRBJ2-2|.
TGTGCCAGCAACTTCCTCCACCCGGGACAGAACACCGGGGAGCTGTTTTTT
CASNFLHPGQNTGELFF
>.|TRBV19|TRBJ1-1|.
TGTGCCAGTAATAACAACAGGAGAAACACTGAAGCTTTCTTT
CASNNNRRNTEAFF
>.|TRBV4-1|TRBJ2-6|TRBD1
TGCGCCAGCAGCCAGGGACAGGGGACCTCTGGGGCCAACGTCCTGACTTTC
CASSQGQGTSGANVLTF
>.|TRBV4-1|TRBJ1-5|.
TGCGCCAGCAGCCACCGAACCGGAGATCAGCCCCAGCATTTT
CASSHRTGDQPQHF
>.|TRBV7-9|TRBJ2-1|.
TGTGCCAGCAGCTTACACAGGGGAGGCAATGAGCAGTTCTTC
CASSLHRGGNEQFF
>.|TRBV28|TRBJ1-6|.
TGTGCCAGCAGCCCCGGGGGGGCCCATTCACCCCTCCACTTT
CASSPGGAHSPLHF
>.|TRBV6-2/TRBV6-3|TRBJ1-1|TRBD1
TGTGCCAGCAGTTGGGGGACAGGAGCTGAAGCTTTCTTT
CASSWGTGAEAFF
>.|TRBV18|TRBJ2-1|.
TGTGCCAGCTCGGGGTACAATGAGCAGTTCTTC
CASSGYNEQFF
>.|TRBV19|TRBJ2-7|.
TGTGCCAGTAGCCAGACTAGAGGCTACGAGCAGTACTTC
CASSQTRGYEQYF
>once|TRBV25-1|TRBJ2-5|.
TGTGCCAGCAGTGAATTCGGTGGGGAGACCCAGTACTTC
CASSEFGGETQYF
>.|TRBV7-8|TRBJ1-1|.
TGTGCCAGCAGCTTCGGGGGCCCGAACACTGAAGCTTTCTTT
CASSFGGPNTEAFF
>.|TRBV15|TRBJ1-4|TRBD1
TGTGCCACCAGCAGAGAAAGCTGGACAGGGTTGTATGAAAAACTGTTTTTT
CATSRESWTGLYEKLFF
>.|TRBV28|TRBJ1-1|TRBD1
TGTGCCACCTTAGGGGGCAACACTGAAGCTTTCTTT
CATLGGNTEAFF
>.|TRBV7-9|TRBJ2-1|TRBD2
TGTGCCAGCAGCTCTTCTAGCGGGAGATCCTACAATGAGCAGTTCTTC
CASSSSSGRSYNEQFF
>.|TRBV29-1|TRBJ1-4|TRBD1
TGCAGCGTTGAAGTAGTGGCAGGGGGCGAAAAACTGTTTTTT
CSVEVVAGGEKLFF
>.|TRBV5-1|TRBJ2-7|TRBD1
TGCGCCAGCAGCCTAGGGGGCGGAAGCTCCTACGAGCAGTACTTC
CASSLGGGSSYEQYF
>.|TRBV6-5|TRBJ2-2|TRBD2
TGTGCCAGCGGGAGGGTCGGGGAGCTGTTTTTT
CASGRVGELFF
>few|TRBV9|TRBJ2-7|TRBD1
TGTGCCAGCAGCGTAGGGGACAGGGGGTACGAGCAGTACTTC
CASSVGDRGYEQYF
>.|TRBV5-1|TRBJ1-2|TRBD1
TGCGCCAGCAGCTTTATACCCCAGGGGGACTATGGCTACACCTTC
CASSFIPQGDYGYTF
>once|TRBV3-1/TRBV3-2|TRBJ2-7|.
TGTGCCAGCAGCCAAGAGGTCACGTCCTACGAGCAGTACTTC
CASSQEVTSYEQYF
>few|TRBV5-1|TRBJ2-7|TRBD2
TGCGCCAGCAGCCAAAGCGGGAGGGCCTACGAGCAGTACTTC
CASSQSGRAYEQYF